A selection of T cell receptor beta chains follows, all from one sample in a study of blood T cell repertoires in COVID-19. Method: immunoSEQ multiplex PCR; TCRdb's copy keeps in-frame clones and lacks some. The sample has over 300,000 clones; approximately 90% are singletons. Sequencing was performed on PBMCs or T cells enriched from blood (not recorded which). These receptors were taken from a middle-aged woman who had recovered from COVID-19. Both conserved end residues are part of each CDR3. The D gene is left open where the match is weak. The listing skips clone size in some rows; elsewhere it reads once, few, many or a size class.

cdr3_aa: CASSLAGGTGYGYTF
cdr3_nt: TGTGCCAGCAGCTTAGCCGGGGGGACAGGCTATGGCTACACCTTC
v_call: TRBV11-1
j_call: TRBJ1-2
clone_size: .
d_call: TRBD1

cdr3_aa: CANARTSETDTQYF
cdr3_nt: TGTGCCAACGCCCGGACTAGCGAGACAGATACGCAGTATTTT
v_call: TRBV2
j_call: TRBJ2-3
clone_size: .
d_call: TRBD2

cdr3_aa: CASSRSGLGRNQPQHF
cdr3_nt: TGCGCCAGCAGTCGATCGGGACTGGGAAGAAATCAGCCCCAGCATTTT
v_call: TRBV23-1
j_call: TRBJ1-5
clone_size: .
d_call: .

cdr3_aa: CASSASKGQSYSPLHF
cdr3_nt: TGTGCCAGTAGTGCTAGCAAGGGACAGTCGTATTCACCCCTCCACTTT
v_call: TRBV19
j_call: TRBJ1-6
clone_size: .
d_call: TRBD1

cdr3_aa: CASSLIAGVIEDTQYF
cdr3_nt: TGTGCCAGCAGCTTGATAGCGGGGGTGATAGAAGATACGCAGTATTTT
v_call: TRBV7-2
j_call: TRBJ2-3
clone_size: .
d_call: TRBD2

cdr3_aa: CAWTDGKYGYTF
cdr3_nt: TGTGCCTGGACGGACGGGAAATATGGCTACACCTTC
v_call: TRBV30
j_call: TRBJ1-2
clone_size: .
d_call: .

cdr3_aa: CASSIRAEYNEQFF
cdr3_nt: TGTGCCAGTAGTATCAGGGCGGAGTACAATGAGCAGTTCTTC
v_call: TRBV19
j_call: TRBJ2-1
clone_size: .
d_call: .

cdr3_aa: CASSPGDFYGYTF
cdr3_nt: TGTGCCAGTAGCCCCGGAGATTTCTATGGCTACACCTTC
v_call: TRBV19
j_call: TRBJ1-2
clone_size: .
d_call: .

cdr3_aa: CASTLDRAPFLGGYTF
cdr3_nt: TGTGCCAGCACACTAGACAGGGCCCCCTTCTTGGGTGGCTACACCTTC
v_call: TRBV5-6
j_call: TRBJ1-2
clone_size: once
d_call: TRBD1

cdr3_aa: CSETTGGRDTQYF
cdr3_nt: TGCAGCGAAACGACAGGGGGCAGAGATACGCAGTATTTT
v_call: TRBV29-1
j_call: TRBJ2-3
clone_size: .
d_call: TRBD1